This TCR beta chain was identified in a study of shared clonotypes between healthy human individuals. The CDR3 length is 13 residues. Deletions cut 2 bases from V and 4 bases from J, with 6 bases between. CDR1 and CDR2 (germline): SGHTA, FQGNSA. The authors loaded approximately 220 ng DNA, 28,000 or so T cell genomes, into sorted-subset replicate PCRs. Sequencing was performed with immunoSEQ multiplex PCR; in TCRdb, only in-frame clones are kept and a portion is missing. The table lists approximately 1.5 million clones, 95% to 99% of them singletons. A remark on this clone: Its antigen is as yet unknown. The same CDR3 arises from other DNA sequences in this sample as well.

Notes on the study in general: Investigators collected only blood, and repertoires in tissues likely differ. Non-shared clonotypes showed lower generation probabilities than clonotypes common to all four donors. Estimated richness values were generally larger in naive subsets than in memory subsets.

The chain is built from TRBV7-2 and TRBJ2-1; D call uncertain. This sequence originates from a young man in good health. The source material was naive CD4+ T cells sorted from blood. Indicated subset: CD45RA+ positively selected. CDR3 protein: CASSLSLYNEQFF. The CDR3 coding sequence is TGTGCCAGCAGCTTATCCCTATACAATGAGCAGTTCTTC.